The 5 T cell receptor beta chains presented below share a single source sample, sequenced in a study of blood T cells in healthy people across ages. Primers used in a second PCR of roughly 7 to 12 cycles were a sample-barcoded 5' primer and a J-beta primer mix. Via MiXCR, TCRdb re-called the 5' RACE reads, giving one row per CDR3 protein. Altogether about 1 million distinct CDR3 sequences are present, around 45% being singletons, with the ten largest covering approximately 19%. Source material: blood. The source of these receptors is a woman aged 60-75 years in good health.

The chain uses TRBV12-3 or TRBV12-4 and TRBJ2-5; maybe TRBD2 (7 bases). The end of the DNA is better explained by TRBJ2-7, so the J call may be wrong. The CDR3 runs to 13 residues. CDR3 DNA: TGTGCCAGCAGTCTAGGGGGGGCAGTCGAGCAGTACTTC. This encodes CASSLGGAVEQYF.

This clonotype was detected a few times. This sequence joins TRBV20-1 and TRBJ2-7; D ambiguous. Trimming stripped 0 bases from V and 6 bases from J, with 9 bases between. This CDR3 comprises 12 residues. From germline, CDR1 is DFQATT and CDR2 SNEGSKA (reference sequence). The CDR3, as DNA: TGCAGTGCTAGAGATCCACCGCGCGAGCAGTACTTC. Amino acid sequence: CSARDPPREQYF.

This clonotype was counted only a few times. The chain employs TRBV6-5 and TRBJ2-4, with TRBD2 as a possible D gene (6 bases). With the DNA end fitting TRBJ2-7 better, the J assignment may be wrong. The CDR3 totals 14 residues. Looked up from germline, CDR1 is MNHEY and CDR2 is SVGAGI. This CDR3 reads CASSSAGPIYEQYF. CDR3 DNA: TGTGCCAGCAGTTCCGCGGGACCTATCTACGAGCAGTACTTC.

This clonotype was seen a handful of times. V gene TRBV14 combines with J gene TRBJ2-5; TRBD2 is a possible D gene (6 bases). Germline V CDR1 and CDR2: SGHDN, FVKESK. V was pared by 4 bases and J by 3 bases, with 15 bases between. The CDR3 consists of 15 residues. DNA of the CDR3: TGTGCCAGCAGCCCCCTAGGGACTTCCAAAGAGACCCAGTACTTC. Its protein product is CASSPLGTSKETQYF.

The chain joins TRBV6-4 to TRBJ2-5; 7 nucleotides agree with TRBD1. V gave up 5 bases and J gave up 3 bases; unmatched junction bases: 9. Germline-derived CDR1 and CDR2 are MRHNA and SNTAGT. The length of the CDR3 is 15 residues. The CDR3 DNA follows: TGTGCCAGCAGTAGAGACAGGGTGGTTGAAGAGACCCAGTACTTC. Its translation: CASSRDRVVEETQYF.